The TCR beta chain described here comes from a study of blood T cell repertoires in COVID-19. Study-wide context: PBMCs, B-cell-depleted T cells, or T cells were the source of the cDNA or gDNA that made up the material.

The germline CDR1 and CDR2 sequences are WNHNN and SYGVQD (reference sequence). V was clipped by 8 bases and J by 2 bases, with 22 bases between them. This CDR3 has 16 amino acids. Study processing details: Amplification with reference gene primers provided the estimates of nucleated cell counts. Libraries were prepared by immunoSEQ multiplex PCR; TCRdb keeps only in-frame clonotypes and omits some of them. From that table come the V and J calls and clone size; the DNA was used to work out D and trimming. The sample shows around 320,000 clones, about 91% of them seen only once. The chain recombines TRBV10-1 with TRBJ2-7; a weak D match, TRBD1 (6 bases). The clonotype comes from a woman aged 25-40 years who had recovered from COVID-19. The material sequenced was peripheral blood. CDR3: CASSPPSRGLTYEQYF. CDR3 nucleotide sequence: TGCGCCAGCTCCCCCCCGAGCAGGGGCCTTACCTACGAGCAGTACTTC.